This T cell receptor beta chain was recovered during a study of post-analysis software for immune sequencing data (dated by TCRdb to about 2015). About the investigation overall: The recorded disease courses included relapsing-remitting, secondary progressive and progressive-relapsing multiple sclerosis, and some patients had no subtype annotation. Patient repertoires were compared against some twelve previously published healthy control repertoires from donors aged 6 to 25 years. A subset of samples was prepared in parallel using single-end sample barcoding, then pooled and co-amplified after Illumina adapter ligation. Results the study describes overall, beyond this receptor: The control group was slightly older than the multiple sclerosis patient group. Normalized Chao1 diversity was significantly lower in multiple sclerosis patients than controls, suggesting substantial peripheral T-cell clonal expansion. Significantly higher frequencies in patients than in controls were found for roughly 5 TRBV segments, including TRBV5-6, TRBV5-1 and TRBV20-1. Strong co-clustering of samples prepared in the same batch was shown by direct clustering with F measure, prompting a batch-effect correction.

TCR beta repertoires were profiled from peripheral blood of about a dozen young patients with multiple sclerosis to demonstrate the VDJtools post-analysis software. The multiple sclerosis patients were children and adolescents between about 6 and 16 years of age. The library came from PCR. Sequencing was carried out with an Illumina HiSeq 2500. Unique molecular identifiers were incorporated into TCR beta cDNA libraries to reduce PCR and sequencing biases. Every 1 to 10 million input T cells yielded 500,000 or so cDNA molecules, meaning each molecule approximated one T cell. The patient libraries were prepared and sequenced using the same protocol as the earlier healthy control dataset. Within a given batch, samples were prepared together, multiplexed and sequenced on the same HiSeq lane. Turning to the authors' computational methods: Raw barcoded reads were processed with MIGEC, and single-read molecular identifier groups were discarded before consensus assembly and CDR3 extraction. Clonotype tables were post-analysed with VDJtools, and diversity was normalized by down-sampling all datasets to the smallest sample size. In repertoire overlap clustering, CDR3 amino acid sequences, but not nucleotide sequences, were matched to correct batch-related cross-sample contamination. TCRdb cleaned the public reads at Q25 with fastp, built clones with MiXCR and kept in-frame beta chains. Entries that share a CDR3 protein sequence are merged under the most common genes and DNA. TCRdb, not the authors, supplied the V and J calls. For this sample there are roughly 580,000 distinct CDR3 sequences; 44% appear just once. The ten largest clones take up over 1.5% of the sample.

Notes on this clonotype: This clone's antigen is unknown. The input lacks base qualities; no much larger clone sits a single base away.

The V end loses 8 bases and the J end loses 3 bases, and a stretch of 22 bases separates them. The CDR3 has 17 amino acids, counting the end cysteine and phenylalanine. Kept here is only the CDR3 DNA, which spans 51 bases and is read in frame from base 1. This TCR derives from a girl between 10 and 17 years old with multiple sclerosis. The specimen sequenced was blood. The rearranged chain carries TRBV12-3 or TRBV12-4 and TRBJ1-4, with the D gene uncertain. The encoded CDR3 is CASAPKGANEANEKLFF. The DNA is TGTGCCAGCGCGCCCAAGGGCGCGAATGAGGCTAATGAAAAACTGTTTTTT.